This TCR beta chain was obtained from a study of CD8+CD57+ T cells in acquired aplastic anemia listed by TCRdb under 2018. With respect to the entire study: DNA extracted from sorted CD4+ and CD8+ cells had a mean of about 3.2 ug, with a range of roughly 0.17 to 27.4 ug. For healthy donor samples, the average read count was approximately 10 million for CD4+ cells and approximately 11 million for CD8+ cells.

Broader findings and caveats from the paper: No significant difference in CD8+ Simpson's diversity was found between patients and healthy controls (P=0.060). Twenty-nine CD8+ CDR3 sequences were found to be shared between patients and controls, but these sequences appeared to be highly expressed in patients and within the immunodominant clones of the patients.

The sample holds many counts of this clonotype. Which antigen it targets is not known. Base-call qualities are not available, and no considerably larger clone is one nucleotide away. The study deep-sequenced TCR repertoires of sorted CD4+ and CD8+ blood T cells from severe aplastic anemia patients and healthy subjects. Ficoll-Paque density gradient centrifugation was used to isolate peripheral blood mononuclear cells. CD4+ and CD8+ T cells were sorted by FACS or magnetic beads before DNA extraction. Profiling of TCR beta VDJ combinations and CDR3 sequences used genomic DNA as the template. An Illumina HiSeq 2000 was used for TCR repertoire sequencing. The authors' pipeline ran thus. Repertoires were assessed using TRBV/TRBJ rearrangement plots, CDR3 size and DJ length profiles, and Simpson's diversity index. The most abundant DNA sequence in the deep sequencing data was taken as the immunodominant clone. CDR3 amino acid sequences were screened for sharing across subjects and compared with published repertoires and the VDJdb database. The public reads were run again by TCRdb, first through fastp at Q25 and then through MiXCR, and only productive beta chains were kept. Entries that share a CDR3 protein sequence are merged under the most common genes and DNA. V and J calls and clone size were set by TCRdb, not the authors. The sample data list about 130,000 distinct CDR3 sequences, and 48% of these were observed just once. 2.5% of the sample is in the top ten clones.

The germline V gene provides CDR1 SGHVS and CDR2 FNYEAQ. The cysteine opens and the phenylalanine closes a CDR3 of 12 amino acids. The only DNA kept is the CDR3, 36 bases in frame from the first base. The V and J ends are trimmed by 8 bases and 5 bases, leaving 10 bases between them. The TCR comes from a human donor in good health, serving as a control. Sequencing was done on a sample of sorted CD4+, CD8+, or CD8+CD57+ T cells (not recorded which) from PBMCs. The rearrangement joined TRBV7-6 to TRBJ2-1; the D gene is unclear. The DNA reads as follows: TGTGCCAGCGGTCGGAAGGACAATGAGCAGTTCTTC. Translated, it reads CASGRKDNEQFF.